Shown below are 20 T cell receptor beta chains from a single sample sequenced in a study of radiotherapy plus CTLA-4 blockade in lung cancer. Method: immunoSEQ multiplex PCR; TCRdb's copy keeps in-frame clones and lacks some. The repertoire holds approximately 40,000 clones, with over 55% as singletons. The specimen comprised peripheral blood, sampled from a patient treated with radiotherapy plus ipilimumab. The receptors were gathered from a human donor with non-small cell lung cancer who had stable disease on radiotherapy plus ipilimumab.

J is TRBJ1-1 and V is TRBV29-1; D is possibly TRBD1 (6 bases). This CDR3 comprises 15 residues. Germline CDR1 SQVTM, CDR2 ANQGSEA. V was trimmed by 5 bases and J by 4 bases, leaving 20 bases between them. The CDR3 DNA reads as TGCAGCGTTCTACTACAGGGAGGGTTAGGCACTGAAGCTTTCTTT. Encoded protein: CSVLLQGGLGTEAFF.

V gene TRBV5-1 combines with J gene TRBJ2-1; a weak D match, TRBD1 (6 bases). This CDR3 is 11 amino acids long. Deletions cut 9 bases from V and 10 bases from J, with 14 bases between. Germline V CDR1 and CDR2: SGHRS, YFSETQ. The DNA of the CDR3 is TGCGCCACCAGGACCGGGACAGAGCAGTTCTTC. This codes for CATRTGTEQFF. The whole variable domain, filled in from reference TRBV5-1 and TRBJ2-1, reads KAGVTQTPRYLIKTRGQQVTLSCSPISGHRSVSWYQQTPGQGLQFLFEYFSETQRNKGNFPGRFSGRQFSNSRSEMNVSTLELGDSALYLCATRTGTEQFFGPGTRLTVL.

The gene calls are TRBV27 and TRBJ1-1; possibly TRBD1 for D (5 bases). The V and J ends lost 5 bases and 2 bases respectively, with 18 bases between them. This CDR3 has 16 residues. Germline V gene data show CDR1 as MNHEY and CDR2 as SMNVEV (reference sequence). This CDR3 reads CASSMYGAAINTEAFF. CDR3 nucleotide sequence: TGTGCCAGCAGTATGTATGGGGCAGCGATCAACACTGAAGCTTTCTTT.

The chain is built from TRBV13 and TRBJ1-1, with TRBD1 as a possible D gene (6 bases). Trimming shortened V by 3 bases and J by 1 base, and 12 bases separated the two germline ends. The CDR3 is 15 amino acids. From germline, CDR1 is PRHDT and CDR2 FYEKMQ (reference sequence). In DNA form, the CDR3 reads TGTGCCAGCAGCTTGAGGGGGTCCGCGAACACTGAAGCTTTCTTT. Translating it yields CASSLRGSANTEAFF. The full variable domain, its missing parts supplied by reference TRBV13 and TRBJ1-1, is AAGVIQSPRHLIKEKRETATLKCYPIPRHDTVYWYQQGPGQDPQFLISFYEKMQSDKGSIPDRFSAQQFSDYHSELNMSSLELGDSALYFCASSLRGSANTEAFFGQGTRLTVV.

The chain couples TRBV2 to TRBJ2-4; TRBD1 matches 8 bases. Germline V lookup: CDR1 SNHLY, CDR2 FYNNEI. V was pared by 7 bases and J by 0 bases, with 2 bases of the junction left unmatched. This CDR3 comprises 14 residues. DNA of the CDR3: TGTGCCAGCACTACAGGGGGAGCCAAAAACATTCAGTACTTC. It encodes CASTTGGAKNIQYF.

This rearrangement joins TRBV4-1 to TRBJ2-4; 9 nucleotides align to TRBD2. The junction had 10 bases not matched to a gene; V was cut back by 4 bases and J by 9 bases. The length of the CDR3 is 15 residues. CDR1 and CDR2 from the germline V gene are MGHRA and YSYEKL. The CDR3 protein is CASSPRAGTSSIQYF. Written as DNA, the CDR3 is TGCGCCAGCAGCCCGAGGGCGGGGACTAGCAGCATTCAGTACTTC.

CDR3 in DNA: TGTGCCAGCAGTCTCAAAGCGGGGGGTCCCCACCAGTATTTT. It specifies CASSLKAGGPHQYF. The rearrangement joins TRBV6-5 to TRBJ2-3; TRBD2 aligns across 9 bases. The trim removed 5 bases at V and 12 bases at J, leaving 12 bases unmatched. The CDR3 is made up of 14 amino acids. The germline gives CDR1 MNHEY, CDR2 SVGAGI.

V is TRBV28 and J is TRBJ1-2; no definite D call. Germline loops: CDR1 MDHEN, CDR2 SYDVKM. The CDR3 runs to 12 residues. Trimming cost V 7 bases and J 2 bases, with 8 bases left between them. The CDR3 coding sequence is TGTGCCAGCAACGCAGGAAACTATGGCTACACCTTC. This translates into CASNAGNYGYTF.

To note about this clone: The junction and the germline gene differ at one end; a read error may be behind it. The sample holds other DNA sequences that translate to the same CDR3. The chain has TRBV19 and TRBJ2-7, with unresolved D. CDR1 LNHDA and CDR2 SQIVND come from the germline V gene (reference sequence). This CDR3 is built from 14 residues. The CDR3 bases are TGTGCCAGCAGTAGCTACTTGAGCTCCTACGAGCAGTACTTC. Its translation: CASSSYLSSYEQYF.

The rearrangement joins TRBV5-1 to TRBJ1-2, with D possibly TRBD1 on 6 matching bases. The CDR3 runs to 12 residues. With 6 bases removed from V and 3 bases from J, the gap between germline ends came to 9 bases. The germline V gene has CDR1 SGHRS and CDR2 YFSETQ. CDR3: CASKSGDYGYTF. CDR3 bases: TGCGCCAGCAAATCAGGGGACTATGGCTACACCTTC. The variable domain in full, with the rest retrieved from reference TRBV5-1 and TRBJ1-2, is KAGVTQTPRYLIKTRGQQVTLSCSPISGHRSVSWYQQTPGQGLQFLFEYFSETQRNKGNFPGRFSGRQFSNSRSEMNVSTLELGDSALYLCASKSGDYGYTFGSGTRLTVV.

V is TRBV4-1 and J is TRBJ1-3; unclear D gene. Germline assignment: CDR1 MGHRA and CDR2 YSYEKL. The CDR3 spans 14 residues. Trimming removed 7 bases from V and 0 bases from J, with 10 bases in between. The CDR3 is CASTQTGSGNTIYF. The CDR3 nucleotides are TGCGCCAGCACCCAGACGGGCTCTGGAAACACCATATATTTT.

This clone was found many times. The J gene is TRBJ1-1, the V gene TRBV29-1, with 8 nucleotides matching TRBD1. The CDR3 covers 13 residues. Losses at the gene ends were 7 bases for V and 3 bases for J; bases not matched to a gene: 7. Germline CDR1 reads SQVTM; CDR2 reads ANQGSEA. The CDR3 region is CSAYHRGDTEAFF. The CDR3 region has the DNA TGCAGCGCCTACCACAGGGGGGACACTGAAGCTTTCTTT. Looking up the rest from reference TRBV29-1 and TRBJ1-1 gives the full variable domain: SAVISQKPSRDICQRGTSLTIQCQVDSQVTMMFWYRQQPGQSLTLIATANQGSEATYESGFVIDKFPISRPNLTFSTLTVSNMSPEDSSIYLCSAYHRGDTEAFFGQGTRLTVV.

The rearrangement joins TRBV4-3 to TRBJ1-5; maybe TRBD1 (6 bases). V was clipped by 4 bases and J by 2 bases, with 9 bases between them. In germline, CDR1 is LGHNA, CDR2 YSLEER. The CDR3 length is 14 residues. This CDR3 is CASSLRQGNQPQHF. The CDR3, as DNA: TGCGCCAGCAGCCTCCGACAGGGCAATCAGCCCCAGCATTTT.

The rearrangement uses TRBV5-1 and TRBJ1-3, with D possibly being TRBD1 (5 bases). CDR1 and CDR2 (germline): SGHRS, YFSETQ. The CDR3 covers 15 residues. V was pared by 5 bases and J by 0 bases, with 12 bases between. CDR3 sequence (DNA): TGCGCCAGCAGGCCAACAGGCTCCTCTGGAAACACCATATATTTT. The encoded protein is CASRPTGSSGNTIYF.

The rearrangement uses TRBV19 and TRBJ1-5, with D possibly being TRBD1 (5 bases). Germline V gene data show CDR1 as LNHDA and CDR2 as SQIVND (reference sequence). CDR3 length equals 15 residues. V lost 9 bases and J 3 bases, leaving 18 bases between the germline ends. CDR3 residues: CASNPPGGDNQPQHF. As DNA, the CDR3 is TGTGCCAGCAACCCTCCGGGGGGGGACAATCAGCCCCAGCATTTT.

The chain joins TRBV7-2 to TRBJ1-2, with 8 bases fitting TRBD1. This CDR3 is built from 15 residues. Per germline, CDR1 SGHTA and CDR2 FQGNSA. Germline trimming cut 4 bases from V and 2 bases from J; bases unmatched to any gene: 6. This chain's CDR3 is CASSYVTGANYGYTF. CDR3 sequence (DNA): TGTGCCAGCAGCTACGTGACAGGGGCGAACTATGGCTACACCTTC. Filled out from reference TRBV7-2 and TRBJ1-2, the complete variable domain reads GAGVSQSPSNKVTEKGKDVELRCDPISGHTALYWYRQSLGQGLEFLIYFQGNSAPDKSGLPSDRFSAERTGGSVSTLTIQRTQQEDSAVYLCASSYVTGANYGYTFGSGTRLTVV.

The CDR3 protein is CASSLEQGYGYTF. DNA of the CDR3: TGCGCCAGCAGCTTGGAACAGGGATATGGCTACACCTTC. This chain connects TRBV5-1 to TRBJ1-2, with D perhaps matching TRBD1 (6 bases). Germline CDR1 is SGHRS and CDR2 is YFSETQ. V was clipped by 0 bases and J by 5 bases, with 8 bases between them. This CDR3 region has 13 residues.

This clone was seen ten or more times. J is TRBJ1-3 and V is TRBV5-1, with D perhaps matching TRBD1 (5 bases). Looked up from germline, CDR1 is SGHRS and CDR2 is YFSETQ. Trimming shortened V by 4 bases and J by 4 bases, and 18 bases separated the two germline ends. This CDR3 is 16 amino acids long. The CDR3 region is CASSPAQGRSGNTIYF. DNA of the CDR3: TGCGCCAGCAGCCCAGCGCAGGGAAGATCAGGAAACACCATATATTTT.

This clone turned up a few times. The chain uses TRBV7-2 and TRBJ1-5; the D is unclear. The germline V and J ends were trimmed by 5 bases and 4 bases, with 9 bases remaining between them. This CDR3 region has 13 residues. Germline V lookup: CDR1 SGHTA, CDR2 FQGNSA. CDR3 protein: CASSLRPNQPQHF. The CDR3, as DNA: TGTGCCAGCAGCCTCCGTCCGAATCAGCCCCAGCATTTT.

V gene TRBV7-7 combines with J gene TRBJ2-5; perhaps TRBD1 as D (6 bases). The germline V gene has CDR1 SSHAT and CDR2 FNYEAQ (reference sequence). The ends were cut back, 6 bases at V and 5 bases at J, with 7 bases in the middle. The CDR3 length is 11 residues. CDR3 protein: CASSQGETQYF. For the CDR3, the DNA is TGTGCCAGCAGTCAGGGGGAGACCCAGTACTTC.